The 11 T cell receptor beta chains below were found in one sample sequenced in a study of blood T cell repertoires in COVID-19. Profiled with immunoSEQ multiplex PCR; TCRdb holds only in-frame clones, not every one. The sample comprises approximately 200,000 clones, approximately 80% of which are singletons, and more than 9% rests with the top ten. The sequenced sample was peripheral blood. The receptor set was obtained from an elderly woman with acute or convalescent COVID-19.

The chain recombines TRBV3-1 (or the pseudogene TRBV3-2) with TRBJ1-1, with 8 bases fitting TRBD1. Germline lookup yields CDR1 LGHDT and CDR2 YNNKEL (reference sequence). The CDR3 contains 15 residues. Germline trimming cut 4 bases from V and 2 bases from J; bases unmatched to any gene: 6. The CDR3 nucleotides are TGTGCCAGCAGCCCTACGGACAGGGTAAACACTGAAGCTTTCTTT. The encoded protein is CASSPTDRVNTEAFF.

The chain has TRBV4-3 and TRBJ1-1; TRBD1 aligns across 10 bases. The germline CDR1 and CDR2 sequences are LGHNA and YSLEER. The CDR3 consists of 14 residues. V dropped 4 bases and J dropped 3; count of bases not matched to a gene: 2. As DNA, the CDR3 is TGCGCCAGCAGCCCTGGGACAGGGGACACTGAAGCTTTCTTT. Amino acids: CASSPGTGDTEAFF.

The chain carries TRBV6-5 and TRBJ2-3; 10 bases map to TRBD2. Germline CDR1 reads MNHEY; CDR2 reads SVGAGI. Trimming removed 4 bases from V and 3 bases from J; junction bases left unmatched: 7. The CDR3 loop spans 16 amino acids. CDR3 in DNA: TGTGCCAGCAGTTCCCTCAGCGGGGGGGCTACAGATACGCAGTATTTT. The encoded protein is CASSSLSGGATDTQYF.

The chain joins TRBV30 to TRBJ1-1; TRBD1 is a possible D gene (5 bases). Trimming pared 5 bases from V and 1 base from J, leaving 11 bases between. The CDR3 is 13 residues long. In germline, CDR1 is GTSNPN, CDR2 SVGIG (reference sequence). In nucleotides, the CDR3 is TGTGCCTGGGAAGCTCAGGGGAACACTGAAGCTTTCTTT. Translated, it gives CAWEAQGNTEAFF.

This clone has just one count. The CDR3 loop is CASRRTGTGQPQHF. CDR3 bases: TGTGCCAGCAGGCGGACAGGGACAGGTCAGCCCCAGCATTTT. The V call is TRBV6-5, the J call TRBJ1-5; 8 bases align to TRBD1. Losses at the gene ends were 6 bases for V and 6 bases for J; bases not matched to a gene: 7. This CDR3 spans 14 amino acids. Looked up from germline, CDR1 is MNHEY and CDR2 is SVGAGI.

J is TRBJ2-7 and V is TRBV10-2; 9 bases align to TRBD2. V gave up 5 bases and J gave up 0 bases; unmatched junction bases: 2. The CDR3 is made up of 14 amino acids. Germline loops: CDR1 WSHSY, CDR2 SAAADI. CDR3 region: CASSLSGSSYEQYF. The CDR3, as DNA: TGCGCCAGCAGTCTTAGCGGGAGCTCCTACGAGCAGTACTTC.

V usage is TRBV28 and J usage is TRBJ2-1, with 11 bases aligning to TRBD2. V lost 6 bases, J lost 9 bases, and 10 bases stayed unmatched. Germline V gene lookup returns CDR1 MDHEN and CDR2 SYDVKM. The CDR3 runs 15 residues. Here the CDR3 reads CASSPLAGGLSEQFF. The CDR3 coding sequence is TGTGCCAGCAGCCCTCTAGCGGGAGGTCTCTCTGAGCAGTTCTTC.

V is TRBV9 and J is TRBJ1-6, with no clear D. Germline V gene lookup returns CDR1 SGDLS and CDR2 YYNGEE. V gave up 0 bases and J gave up 6 bases, with 7 bases separating them. The CDR3 consists of 14 residues. CDR3 bases: TGTGCCAGCAGCGTAGTATCGGGTAATTCACCCCTCCACTTT. Encoded protein: CASSVVSGNSPLHF. Combining the CDR3 with reference TRBV9 and TRBJ1-6 gives the whole variable domain DSGVTQTPKHLITATGQRVTLRCSPRSGDLSVYWYQQSLDQGLQFLIQYYNGEERAKGNILERFSAQQFPDLHSELNLSSLELGDSALYFCASSVVSGNSPLHFGNGTRLTVT.

This chain connects TRBV5-7 to TRBJ2-2, with 8 nucleotides matching TRBD2. TRBV5-7 is marked as an open reading frame, function uncertain. After removal of 2 bases from V and 0 bases from J, the junction contained 6 bases not matched to a gene. CDR3 size: 17 residues. The CDR3 nucleotides read TGTGCCAGCAGCTTTCGGGAGGGAACGGCGAACACCGGGGAGCTGTTTTTT. It specifies CASSFREGTANTGELFF.

The CDR3 DNA reads TGTGCCAGCTCACCCCTAGCGGGGGTCTTACAAGAGACCCAGTACTTC. Encoded protein: CASSPLAGVLQETQYF. The chain combines TRBV18 with TRBJ2-5; 10 nucleotides agree with TRBD2. CDR1 KGHSH and CDR2 LQKENI come from the germline V gene. The CDR3 covers 16 residues. V was pared by 3 bases and J by 2 bases, with 6 bases of the junction left unmatched.

The chain has TRBV12-3 or TRBV12-4 and TRBJ2-5; weak D call: TRBD2 (5 bases). V lost 3 bases to trimming and J lost 6 bases, with 8 bases between them. This CDR3 comprises 12 residues. Here the CDR3 DNA reads TGTGCCAGCAGTTTCGGACTTCAGACCCAGTACTTC. As protein: CASSFGLQTQYF.